The present TCR beta chain was sequenced within a study of CD4+ T cells in melanoma. Whole-study results and caveats: Reportedly, melanoma neoantigen-specific CD4+ T cells showed varied differentiation states. CD8+ T cell, macrophage and B cell function reportedly correlated with neoantigen-specific CD4+ T cells.

The V and J ends lost 5 bases and 6 bases respectively, with 10 bases between them. Looked up from germline, CDR1 is KGHDR and CDR2 is SFDVKD. This CDR3 comprises 13 residues. The repertoire was sequenced with immunoSEQ multiplex PCR; TCRdb's copy has only in-frame clones and lacks some. The table has about 10,000 clones, approximately 78% seen once; the top ten hold more than 20%. On this clone itself: What it binds is unknown.

Sequenced sample: cells from a culture (not recorded whether cultured in vitro). The chain recombines TRBV24-1 with TRBJ1-5; no firm D call. This receptor was identified in a human donor with melanoma. CDR3 residues: CATSAGYGQPQHF. The CDR3 DNA reads as TGTGCCACCAGTGCGGGGTATGGTCAGCCCCAGCATTTT.